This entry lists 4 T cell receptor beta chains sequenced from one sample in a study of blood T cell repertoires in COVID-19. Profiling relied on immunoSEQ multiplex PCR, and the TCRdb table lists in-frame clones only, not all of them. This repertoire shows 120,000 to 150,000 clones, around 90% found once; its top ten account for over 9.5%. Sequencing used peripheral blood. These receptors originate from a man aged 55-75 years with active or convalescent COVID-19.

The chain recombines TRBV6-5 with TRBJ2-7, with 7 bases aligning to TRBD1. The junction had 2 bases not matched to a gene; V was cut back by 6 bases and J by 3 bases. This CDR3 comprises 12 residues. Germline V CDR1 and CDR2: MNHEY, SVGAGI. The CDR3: CASSRTGYEQYF. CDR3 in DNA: TGTGCCAGCAGCCGGACAGGCTACGAGCAGTACTTC.

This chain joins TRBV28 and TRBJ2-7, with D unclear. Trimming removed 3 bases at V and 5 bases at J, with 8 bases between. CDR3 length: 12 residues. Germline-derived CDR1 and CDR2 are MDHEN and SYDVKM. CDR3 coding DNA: TGTGCCAGCAGTTTCCTAGGAAACGAGCAGTACTTC. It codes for CASSFLGNEQYF.

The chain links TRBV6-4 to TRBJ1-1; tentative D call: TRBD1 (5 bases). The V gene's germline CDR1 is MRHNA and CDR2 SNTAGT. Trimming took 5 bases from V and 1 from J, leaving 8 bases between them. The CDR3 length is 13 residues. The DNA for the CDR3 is TGTGCCAGCAGTAGGCAGGGGAACACTGAAGCTTTCTTT. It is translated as CASSRQGNTEAFF.

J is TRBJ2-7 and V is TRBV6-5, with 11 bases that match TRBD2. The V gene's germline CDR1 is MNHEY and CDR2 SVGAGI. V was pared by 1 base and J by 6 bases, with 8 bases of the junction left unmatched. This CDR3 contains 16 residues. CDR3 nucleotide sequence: TGTGCCAGCAGTTACTACCCCCTAGCGGGAGGCGGCGAGCAGTACTTC. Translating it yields CASSYYPLAGGGEQYF.